Detailed here is one T cell receptor beta chain. The antigen is not known. The study ran its PCR with 60 Vbeta and 13 Jbeta primers. Sequenced by immunoSEQ multiplex PCR; TCRdb stores in-frame clones only, minus some. Recorded for this sample: under 85,000 clones. This entry belongs to a study of cytomegalovirus exposure and HLA in healthy donors. Across the whole study: Out of fewer than 400 genotyped donors, about 84% belonged to the Caucasian-associated ancestry cluster.

Whole-study results and caveats: Presence/absence analysis assumed near-uniform sequencing depth across donors.

In germline, CDR1 is SGHRS, CDR2 YFSETQ. The CDR3 extends over 15 amino acids. V shed 3 bases, J shed 1 base, and the junction held 6 bases outside the gene matches. Sequencing used PBMCs. This clonotype was sampled from a boy between 10 and 17 years old in good health and CMV-seronegative. V gene TRBV5-1 combines with J gene TRBJ2-7; 8 bases fit TRBD1. In DNA form, the CDR3 reads TGCGCCAGCAGCTCGCAGGGGGCGCAGTCCTACGAGCAGTACTTC. Its protein is CASSSQGAQSYEQYF.